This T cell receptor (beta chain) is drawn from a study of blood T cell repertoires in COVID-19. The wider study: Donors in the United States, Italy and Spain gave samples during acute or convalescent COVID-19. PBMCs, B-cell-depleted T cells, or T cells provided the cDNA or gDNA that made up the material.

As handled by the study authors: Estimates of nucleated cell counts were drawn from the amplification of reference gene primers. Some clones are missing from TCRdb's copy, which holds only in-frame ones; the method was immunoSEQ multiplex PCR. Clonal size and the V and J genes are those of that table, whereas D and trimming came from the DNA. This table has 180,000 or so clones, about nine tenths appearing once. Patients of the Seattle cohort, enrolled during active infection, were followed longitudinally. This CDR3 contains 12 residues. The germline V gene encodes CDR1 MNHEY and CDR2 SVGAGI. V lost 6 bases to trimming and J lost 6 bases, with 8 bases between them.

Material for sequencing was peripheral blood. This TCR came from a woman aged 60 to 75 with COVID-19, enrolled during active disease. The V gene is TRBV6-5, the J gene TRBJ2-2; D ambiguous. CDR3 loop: CASSRPPGELFF. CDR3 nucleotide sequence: TGTGCCAGCAGCCGTCCCCCCGGGGAGCTGTTTTTT.